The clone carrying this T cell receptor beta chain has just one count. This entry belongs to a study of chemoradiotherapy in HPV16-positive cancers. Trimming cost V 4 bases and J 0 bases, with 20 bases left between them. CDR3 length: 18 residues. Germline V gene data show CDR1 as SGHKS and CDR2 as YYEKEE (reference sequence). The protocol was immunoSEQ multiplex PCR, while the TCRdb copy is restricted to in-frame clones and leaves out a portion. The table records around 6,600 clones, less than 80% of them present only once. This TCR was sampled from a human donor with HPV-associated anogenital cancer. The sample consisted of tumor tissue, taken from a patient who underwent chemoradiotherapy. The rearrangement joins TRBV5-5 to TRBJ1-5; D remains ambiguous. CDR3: CASSDGHSSRNSNQPQHF. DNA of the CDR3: TGTGCCAGCAGCGACGGCCATTCCAGCCGGAATAGCAATCAGCCCCAGCATTTT.